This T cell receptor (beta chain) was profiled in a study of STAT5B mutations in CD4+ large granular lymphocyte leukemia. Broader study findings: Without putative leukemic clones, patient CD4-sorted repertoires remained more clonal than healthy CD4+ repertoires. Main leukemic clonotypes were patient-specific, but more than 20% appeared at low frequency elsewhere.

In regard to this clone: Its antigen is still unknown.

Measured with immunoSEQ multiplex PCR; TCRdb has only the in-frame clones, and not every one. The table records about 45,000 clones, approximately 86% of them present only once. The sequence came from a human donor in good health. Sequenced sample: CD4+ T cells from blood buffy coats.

This CDR3 is CASTNPGDTQYF. The CDR3 coding sequence is TGTGCCAGCACCAACCCCGGAGATACGCAGTATTTT. J is TRBJ2-3 and V is TRBV28; D uncertain. The germline gives CDR1 MDHEN, CDR2 SYDVKM. Trimming left V 7 bases short and J 5 bases short, with 10 bases between. CDR3 length: 12 amino acids.